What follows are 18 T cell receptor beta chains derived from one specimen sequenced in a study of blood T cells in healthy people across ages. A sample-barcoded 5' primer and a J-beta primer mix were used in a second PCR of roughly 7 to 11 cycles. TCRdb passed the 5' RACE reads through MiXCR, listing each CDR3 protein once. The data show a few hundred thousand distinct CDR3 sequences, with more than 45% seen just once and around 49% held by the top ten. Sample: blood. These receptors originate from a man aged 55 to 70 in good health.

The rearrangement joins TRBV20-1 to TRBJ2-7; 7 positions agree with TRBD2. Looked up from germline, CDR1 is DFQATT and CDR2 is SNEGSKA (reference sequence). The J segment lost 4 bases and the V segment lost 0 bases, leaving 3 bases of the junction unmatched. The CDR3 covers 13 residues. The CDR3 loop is CSARDPGGYEQYF. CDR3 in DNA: TGCAGTGCTAGAGATCCCGGGGGGTACGAGCAGTACTTC.

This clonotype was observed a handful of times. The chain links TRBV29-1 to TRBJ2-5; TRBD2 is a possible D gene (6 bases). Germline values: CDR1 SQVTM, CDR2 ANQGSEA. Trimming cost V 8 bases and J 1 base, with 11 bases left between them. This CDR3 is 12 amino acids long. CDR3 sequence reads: CSTGTPQETQYF. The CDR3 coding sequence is TGCAGCACCGGGACTCCCCAAGAGACCCAGTACTTC. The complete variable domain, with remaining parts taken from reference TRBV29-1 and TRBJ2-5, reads SAVISQKPSRDICQRGTSLTIQCQVDSQVTMMFWYRQQPGQSLTLIATANQGSEATYESGFVIDKFPISRPNLTFSTLTVSNMSPEDSSIYLCSTGTPQETQYFGPGTRLLVL.

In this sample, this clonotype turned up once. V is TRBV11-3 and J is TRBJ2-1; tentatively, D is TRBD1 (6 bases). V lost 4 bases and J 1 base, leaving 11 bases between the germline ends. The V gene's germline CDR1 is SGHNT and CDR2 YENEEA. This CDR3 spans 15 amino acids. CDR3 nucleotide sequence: TGTGCCAGCAGCTCAGGGGTAAGGTCCTACAATGAGCAGTTCTTC. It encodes CASSSGVRSYNEQFF.

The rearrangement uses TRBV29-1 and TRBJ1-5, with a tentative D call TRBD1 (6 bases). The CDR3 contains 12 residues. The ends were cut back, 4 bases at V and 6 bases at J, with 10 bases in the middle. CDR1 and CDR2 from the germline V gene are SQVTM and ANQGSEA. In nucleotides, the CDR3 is TGCAGCGTTGGAGAGGGGGGTCAGCCCCAGCATTTT. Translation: CSVGEGGQPQHF.

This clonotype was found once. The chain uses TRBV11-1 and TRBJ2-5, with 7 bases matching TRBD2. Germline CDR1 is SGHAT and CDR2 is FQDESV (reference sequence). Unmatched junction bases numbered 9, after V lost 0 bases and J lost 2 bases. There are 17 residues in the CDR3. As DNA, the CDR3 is TGTGCCAGCAGCTTAGCCGCCGGACGAGCGGGACAAGAGACCCAGTACTTC. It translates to CASSLAAGRAGQETQYF.

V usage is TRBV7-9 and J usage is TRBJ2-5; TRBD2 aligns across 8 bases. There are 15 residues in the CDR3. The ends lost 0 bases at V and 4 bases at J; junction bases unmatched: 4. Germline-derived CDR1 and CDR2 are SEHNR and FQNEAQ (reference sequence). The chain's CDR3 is CASSLATGGAETQYF. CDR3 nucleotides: TGTGCCAGCAGCTTAGCGACGGGAGGGGCAGAGACCCAGTACTTC.

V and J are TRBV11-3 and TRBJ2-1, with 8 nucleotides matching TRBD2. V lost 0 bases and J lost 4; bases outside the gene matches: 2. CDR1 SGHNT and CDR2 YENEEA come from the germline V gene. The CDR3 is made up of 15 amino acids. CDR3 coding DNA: TGTGCCAGCAGCTTAGAAACTAGCGGTTACAATGAGCAGTTCTTC. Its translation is CASSLETSGYNEQFF.

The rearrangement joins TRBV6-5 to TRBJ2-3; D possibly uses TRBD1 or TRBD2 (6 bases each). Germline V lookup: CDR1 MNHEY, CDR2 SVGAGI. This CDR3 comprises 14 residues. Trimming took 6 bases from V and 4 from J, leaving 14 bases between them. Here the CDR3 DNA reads TGTGCCAGCAGGGAGGGGGATCTCCCAGATACGCAGTATTTT. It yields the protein CASREGDLPDTQYF.

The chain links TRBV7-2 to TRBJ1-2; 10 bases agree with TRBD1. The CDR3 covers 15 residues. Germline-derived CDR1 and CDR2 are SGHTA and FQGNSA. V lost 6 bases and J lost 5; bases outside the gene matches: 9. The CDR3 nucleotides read TGTGCCAGCAGTCCGACAGGGGGCAGTGCTTATGGCTACACCTTC. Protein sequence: CASSPTGGSAYGYTF.

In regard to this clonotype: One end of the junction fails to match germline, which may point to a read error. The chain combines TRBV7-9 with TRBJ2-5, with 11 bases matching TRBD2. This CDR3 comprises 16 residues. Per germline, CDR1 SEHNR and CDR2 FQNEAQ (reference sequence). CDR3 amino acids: CACSFGLSGRAETQYF. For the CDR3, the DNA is TGTGCCTGCAGCTTCGGCCTTAGCGGGAGGGCTGAGACCCAGTACTTC.

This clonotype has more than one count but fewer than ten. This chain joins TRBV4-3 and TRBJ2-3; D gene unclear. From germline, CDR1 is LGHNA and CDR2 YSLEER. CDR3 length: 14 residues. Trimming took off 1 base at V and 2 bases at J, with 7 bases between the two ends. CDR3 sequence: CASSQAENTDTQYF. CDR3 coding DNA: TGCGCCAGCAGCCAAGCGGAGAACACAGATACGCAGTATTTT.

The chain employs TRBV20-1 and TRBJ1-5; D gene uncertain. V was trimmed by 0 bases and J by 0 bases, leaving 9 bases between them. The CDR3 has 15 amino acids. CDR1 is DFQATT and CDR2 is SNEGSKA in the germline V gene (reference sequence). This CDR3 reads CSAREGPSSNQPQHF. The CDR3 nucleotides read TGCAGTGCTAGAGAGGGTCCCAGTAGCAATCAGCCCCAGCATTTT.

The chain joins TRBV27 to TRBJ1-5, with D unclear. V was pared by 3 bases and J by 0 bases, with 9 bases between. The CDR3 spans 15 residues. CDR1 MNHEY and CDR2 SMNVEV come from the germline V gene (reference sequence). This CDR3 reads CASSFKGYSNQPQHF. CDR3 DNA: TGTGCCAGCAGTTTTAAGGGCTATAGCAATCAGCCCCAGCATTTT.

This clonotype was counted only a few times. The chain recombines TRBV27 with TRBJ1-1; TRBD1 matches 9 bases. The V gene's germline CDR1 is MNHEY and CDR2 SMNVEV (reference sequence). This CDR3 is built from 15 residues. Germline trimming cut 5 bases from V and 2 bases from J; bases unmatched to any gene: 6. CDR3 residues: CASSPRTGANTEAFF. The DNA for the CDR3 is TGTGCCAGCAGTCCGCGGACAGGGGCAAACACTGAAGCTTTCTTT.

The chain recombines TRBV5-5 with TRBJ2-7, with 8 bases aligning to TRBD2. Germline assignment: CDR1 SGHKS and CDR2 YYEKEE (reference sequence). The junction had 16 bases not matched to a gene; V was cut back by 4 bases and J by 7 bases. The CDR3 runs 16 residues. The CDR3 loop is CASSPASRGAYNEQYF. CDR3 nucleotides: TGTGCCAGCAGCCCGGCGTCGCGGGGGGCCTACAATGAGCAGTACTTC.

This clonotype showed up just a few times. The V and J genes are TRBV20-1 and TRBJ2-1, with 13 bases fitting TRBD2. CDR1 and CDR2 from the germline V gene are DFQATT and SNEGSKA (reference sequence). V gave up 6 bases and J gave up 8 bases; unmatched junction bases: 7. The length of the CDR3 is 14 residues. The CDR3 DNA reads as TGCAGTGCAGAAACTAGCGGGAGGGCCTATGAGCAGTTCTTC. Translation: CSAETSGRAYEQFF.

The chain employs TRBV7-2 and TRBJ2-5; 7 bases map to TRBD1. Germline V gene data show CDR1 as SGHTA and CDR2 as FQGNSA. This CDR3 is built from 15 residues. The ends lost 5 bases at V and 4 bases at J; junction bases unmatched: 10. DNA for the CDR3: TGTGCCAGCAGCGAGCGACAGGGTTGGGGAGAGACCCAGTACTTC. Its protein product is CASSERQGWGETQYF.

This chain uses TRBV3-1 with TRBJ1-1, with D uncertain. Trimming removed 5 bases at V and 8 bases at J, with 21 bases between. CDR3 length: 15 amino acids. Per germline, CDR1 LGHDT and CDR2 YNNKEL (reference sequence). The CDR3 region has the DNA TGTGCCAGCAGCAATCGGGGTCCACTACCCCAAGAAGCTTTCTTT. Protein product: CASSNRGPLPQEAFF.